This T cell receptor (beta chain) was profiled in a study of T-cell memory formation after mild COVID-19. Study-wide background: Clusters of TCRs were largely donor specific.

The CDR3 covers 15 residues. With V trimmed by 4 bases and J by 8 bases, 14 bases remained unmatched. The V gene's germline CDR1 is SGHRS and CDR2 YFSETQ. TCR alpha and TCR beta cDNA libraries with sample barcodes and UMIs came from 5'RACE using constant-segment primers. Each CDR3 protein is one row after TCRdb ran MiXCR on the 5' RACE reads. The sample holds more than 300,000 distinct CDR3 sequences, more than 20% seen once. The chain uses TRBV5-1 and TRBJ1-2, with TRBD1 matching 7 bases. The sequence was collected from a man younger than 30 who had mild COVID-19 (a few samples of this study predate the infection). Cell type and time point are not known. Material for sequencing was PBMCs or a T cell subset sorted from them (not recorded which). CDR3 coding DNA: TGCGCCAGCAGCCCACGGACCGAGGGGGCGAGCGGCTACACCTTC. This translates into CASSPRTEGASGYTF.